The 11 T cell receptor beta chains below all came from one sample that was sequenced in a study of molecular identifiers for immune sequencing clone quantification. In TCRdb, the PCR reads were re-called with MiXCR into one record per CDR3 protein. The table has under 600,000 distinct CDR3 sequences, 20% to 25% seen once. The sample taken for sequencing was naive CD8+ T cells from blood, with Jurkat cell RNA spiked in. Stated subset: FACS-sorted CD8+CD4-CCR7+CD45RA+ naive T cells. The source is a human donor in good health. Some libraries in this study had Jurkat cell RNA spiked in.

The V call is TRBV7-9, the J call TRBJ2-1; 7 bases align to TRBD2. The germline V gene encodes CDR1 SEHNR and CDR2 FQNEAQ (reference sequence). CDR3 length: 15 amino acids. V was clipped by 1 base and J by 6 bases; unmatched bases: 6. The CDR3 DNA reads TGTGCCAGCAGCTTAGGAGCGGGGAATCGCAATGAGCAGTTCTTC. It specifies CASSLGAGNRNEQFF.

This clonotype was detected many times. The chain uses TRBV5-1 and TRBJ1-1; 7 bases fit TRBD1. Germline assignment: CDR1 SGHRS and CDR2 YFSETQ. With V trimmed by 0 bases and J by 5 bases, 4 bases remained unmatched. This CDR3 comprises 14 residues. The chain's CDR3 is CASSLGQGRTEAFF. The CDR3 nucleotides are TGCGCCAGCAGCTTGGGACAGGGCCGAACTGAAGCTTTCTTT. Variable domain in full (rest from reference TRBV5-1 and TRBJ1-1): KAGVTQTPRYLIKTRGQQVTLSCSPISGHRSVSWYQQTPGQGLQFLFEYFSETQRNKGNFPGRFSGRQFSNSRSEMNVSTLELGDSALYLCASSLGQGRTEAFFGQGTRLTVV.

This clonotype was observed a single time. A much larger clone differs from this one at a single base, so this may be a read error. This chain connects TRBV3-1 to TRBJ1-1; 8 bases line up with TRBD1. The V segment lost 2 bases and the J segment 4 bases; nucleotides outside the gene matches: 12. Germline V gene lookup returns CDR1 LGHDT and CDR2 YNNKEL (reference sequence). This CDR3 comprises 17 residues. CDR3 nucleotides: TGTGCCAGCAGCCAAAGGGGGCAGGGGGCCAGGAGCACTGAAGCTTTCTTT. It codes for CASSQRGQGARSTEAFF.

Many counts were recorded for this clonotype. The chain is built from TRBV24-1 and TRBJ2-1, with D possibly being TRBD2 (6 bases). Trimming took 2 bases from V and 0 from J, leaving 13 bases between them. CDR3 length: 17 residues. From germline, CDR1 is KGHDR and CDR2 SFDVKD. The CDR3 nucleotides read TGTGCCACCAGTGATTGGAGGGACGGAAGCTCCTACAATGAGCAGTTCTTC. Translated: CATSDWRDGSSYNEQFF.

A remark on this clonotype: A much larger clonotype is one base distant, so this may be a read error. The rearrangement joins TRBV4-2 to TRBJ1-1, with D unclear. The germline V gene encodes CDR1 LGHNA and CDR2 YNFKEQ. The CDR3 is 14 residues long. CDR3 DNA sequence: TGTGCCAGCAACCAAGGACTTTCGAACACTGAAGCTTTCTTT. It yields the protein CASNQGLSNTEAFF.

This clonotype appeared once. At one boundary the junction diverges from the germline segment, which might be a read error. The chain couples TRBV5-5 to TRBJ2-7; D remains unclear. There are 15 residues in the CDR3. Germline CDR1 and CDR2: SGHKS and YYEKEE (reference sequence). The CDR3 sequence is CTSSLGLSYSYEQYF. For the CDR3, the DNA is TGTACCAGCAGCTTAGGGCTTTCCTACTCCTACGAGCAGTACTTC. Based on the CDR3 plus reference TRBV5-5 and TRBJ2-7, the full variable domain is DAGVTQSPTHLIKTRGQQVTLRCSPISGHKSVSWYQQVLGQGPQFIFQYYEKEERGRGNFPDRFSARQFPNYSSELNVNALLLGDSALYLCTSSLGLSYSYEQYFGPGTRLTVT.

This clonotype was counted once. The chain joins TRBV20-1 to TRBJ2-7; D gene unclear. The V end lost 2 bases, the J end lost 2 bases, and 7 bases lay between the germline ends. CDR1 DFQATT and CDR2 SNEGSKA come from the germline V gene (reference sequence). CDR3 length equals 12 residues. The CDR3 loop reads CSARWQTYEQYF. Here the CDR3 DNA reads TGCAGTGCTAGATGGCAGACCTACGAGCAGTACTTC.

This clonotype has only a few counts. The chain is built from TRBV27 and TRBJ2-7; 7 bases fit TRBD2. This CDR3 spans 15 amino acids. The V gene's germline CDR1 is MNHEY and CDR2 SMNVEV (reference sequence). The V and J ends lost 5 bases and 3 bases, in that order; junction bases with no gene match: 10. CDR3 sequence reads: CASSPRLAESYEQYF. Written as DNA, the CDR3 is TGTGCCAGCAGTCCCCGACTAGCTGAGAGCTACGAGCAGTACTTC.

The chain joins TRBV12-3 or TRBV12-4 to TRBJ2-1, with 7 bases aligning to TRBD2. The CDR3 totals 13 residues. V gave up 5 bases and J gave up 5 bases; unmatched junction bases: 3. The chain's CDR3 is CASSRDYNNEQFF. The CDR3 DNA reads TGTGCCAGCAGTCGGGACTATAACAATGAGCAGTTCTTC.

This chain uses TRBV5-5 with TRBJ2-5; no clear D. The CDR3 is made up of 11 amino acids. Germline-derived CDR1 and CDR2 are SGHKS and YYEKEE (reference sequence). The germline V and J ends were trimmed by 8 bases and 5 bases, with 10 bases remaining between them. The CDR3 loop is CASRLSETQYF. For the CDR3, the DNA is TGTGCCAGTCGTCTTTCTGAGACCCAGTACTTC.

For this clonotype: A much larger clonotype is one base distant, so this may be a read error. The chain joins TRBV5-1 to TRBJ1-1, with 10 bases that match TRBD1. This CDR3 region has 17 residues. Germline values: CDR1 SGHRS, CDR2 YFSETQ. The CDR3 nucleotides are TGCGCCAGCGGCTTGTGGGGATCCGGGACAGGGGAGGCTGAAGCTTTCTTT. This gives the protein CASGLWGSGTGEAEAFF. Supplemented by reference TRBV5-1 and TRBJ1-1, the full variable domain reads KAGVTQTPRYLIKTRGQQVTLSCSPISGHRSVSWYQQTPGQGLQFLFEYFSETQRNKGNFPGRFSGRQFSNSRSEMNVSTLELGDSALYLCASGLWGSGTGEAEAFFGQGTRLTVV.